This TCR beta chain was obtained from a study of low-dose radiotherapy and immunotherapy resistance in tumors. About the study: Treatment consisted of nivolumab 240 mg every two weeks and ipilimumab 1 mg/kg every six weeks, given intravenously to patients.

Specified time point: before trial treatment. Qualifying patients carried advanced solid tumors devoid of tumor-infiltrating lymphocytes. Covering alpha and beta chains, TRAV- and TRBV-specific primers were used for the first-strand cDNA. With a constant-region primer and a V-primer adapter, TCRs were subjected to approximately 18 PCR cycles of amplification. TCRdb analysed the reads with MiXCR anew, one entry per CDR3 protein. This table holds more than 50,000 distinct CDR3 sequences, approximately 25% found once. CDR3 length: 16 amino acids. The V end lost 3 bases, the J end lost 9 bases, and 22 bases lay between the germline ends. Germline V gene data show CDR1 as SGHRS and CDR2 as YFSETQ.

The origin of this receptor is a male donor with prostate cancer. The chain recombines TRBV5-1 with TRBJ2-1, with D perhaps matching TRBD1 or TRBD2 (7 bases each). The sample consisted of PBMCs, taken before treatment. In nucleotides, the CDR3 is TGCGCCAGCAGCTCCTATACTAGCAGGGGGGAGGGTGAGCAGTTCTTC. Translation: CASSSYTSRGEGEQFF.